These 10 T cell receptor beta chains were sequenced from one sample in a study of shared clonotypes between healthy human individuals (dated by TCRdb to 2018 to 2020). Preparation of the library involved the immunoSEQ multiplex PCR assay. Held by TCRdb, this immuneACCESS table contains in-frame sequences only and omits some clones. Under half of the omission traces to an unresolved V gene where checked; the cause of the rest is unknown. The sample contains about 700,000 clones, approximately 74% of them found a single time. The ten top clones hold 1.7% of the sample. The sequenced material came from memory CD4+ T cells sorted from blood. The cell subset or site label on this specimen signifies: CD45RA-negative fraction. All receptors derive from a woman in her thirties in good health.

The genes are TRBV28 and TRBJ1-1; weak D call: TRBD1 (6 bases). V was clipped by 5 bases and J by 1 base, with 11 bases between them. CDR3 length: 14 amino acids. Germline CDR1 and CDR2: MDHEN and SYDVKM. CDR3 residues: CASSIRGGNTEAFF. The CDR3 bases are TGTGCCAGCAGTATCAGAGGGGGGAACACTGAAGCTTTCTTT.

The J gene is TRBJ2-2, the V gene TRBV27, with D perhaps TRBD1 (5 bases). Trimming took 4 bases from V and 7 from J, leaving 16 bases between them. The CDR3 has 15 amino acids. CDR1 and CDR2 from the germline V gene are MNHEY and SMNVEV (reference sequence). The CDR3 reads CASSSRPDSYGELFF. Written as DNA, the CDR3 is TGTGCCAGCAGTTCCAGACCAGACAGTTACGGGGAGCTGTTTTTT.

V is TRBV11-2 and J is TRBJ2-7; D is undetermined. CDR1 and CDR2 from the germline V gene are SGHAT and FQNNGV. The CDR3 runs to 14 residues. V lost 1 base and J 9 bases, leaving 16 bases between the germline ends. The CDR3 loop reads CASSLGKWLPGQYF. CDR3 sequence (DNA): TGTGCCAGCAGCTTAGGAAAATGGTTGCCGGGGCAGTACTTC. Supplemented by reference TRBV11-2 and TRBJ2-7, the full variable domain reads EAGVAQSPRYKIIEKRQSVAFWCNPISGHATLYWYQQILGQGPKLLIQFQNNGVVDDSQLPKDRFSAERLKGVDSTLKIQPAKLEDSAVYLCASSLGKWLPGQYFGPGTRLTVT.

The V call is TRBV5-6, the J call TRBJ1-2; weak D call: TRBD1 (6 bases). Germline CDR1 and CDR2: SGHDT and YYEEEE. V lost 4 bases, J lost 4 bases, and 14 bases lay in between. The CDR3 spans 14 residues. CDR3 sequence: CASSALDRGYGYTF. The DNA of the CDR3 is TGTGCCAGCAGCGCTCTGGACAGAGGCTATGGCTACACCTTC. Using reference TRBV5-6 and TRBJ1-2 for the parts outside the CDR3, the full variable domain is DAGVTQSPTHLIKTRGQQVTLRCSPKSGHDTVSWYQQALGQGPQFIFQYYEEEERQRGNFPDRFSGHQFPNYSSELNVNALLLGDSALYLCASSALDRGYGYTFGSGTRLTVV.

In this sample, this clone turned up a few times. The J gene is TRBJ2-6, the V gene TRBV29-1; D gene unclear. Germline V gene lookup returns CDR1 SQVTM and CDR2 ANQGSEA. Trimming shortened V by 7 bases and J by 1 base, and 5 bases separated the two germline ends. The length of the CDR3 is 12 residues. The CDR3 coding sequence is TGCAGCGCTCTGTCTGGGGCCAACGTCCTGACTTTC. Its translation: CSALSGANVLTF.

There are many counts of this clone. Other nucleotide sequences from this sample produce the same CDR3. The chain joins TRBV2 to TRBJ1-4; D gene unclear. In germline, CDR1 is SNHLY, CDR2 FYNNEI. The V and J ends lost 1 base and 8 bases respectively, with 11 bases between them. This CDR3 comprises 14 residues. The CDR3 reads CASSEVGLGEKLFF. The CDR3 DNA sequence: TGTGCCAGCAGTGAAGTCGGTCTCGGAGAAAAACTGTTTTTT.

The J gene is TRBJ1-1, the V gene TRBV9; unclear D gene. The V gene lost 1 base and the J gene lost 1 base, with 8 bases spanning the gap. Per germline, CDR1 SGDLS and CDR2 YYNGEE. The CDR3 loop spans 14 amino acids. This CDR3 reads CASSVTAENTEAFF. In DNA, the CDR3 is TGTGCCAGCAGCGTAACAGCGGAGAACACTGAAGCTTTCTTT.

The rearrangement uses TRBV10-3 and TRBJ1-1; D remains ambiguous. V lost 11 bases, J lost 3 bases, and 16 bases lay in between. From germline, CDR1 is ENHRY and CDR2 SYGVKD. This CDR3 comprises 13 residues. This chain's CDR3 is CAAKAVSDTEAFF. CDR3 coding DNA: TGTGCCGCTAAGGCGGTATCTGACACTGAAGCTTTCTTT.

The chain carries TRBV7-9 and TRBJ1-4; D is unresolved. The CDR3 runs 16 residues. The ends were cut back, 2 bases at V and 3 bases at J, with 13 bases in the middle. Germline V gene sequence: CDR1 SEHNR, CDR2 FQNEAQ (reference sequence). The CDR3 DNA follows: TGTGCCAGCAGCTTAACAGCTTATATGGCTAATGAAAAACTGTTTTTT. Protein sequence: CASSLTAYMANEKLFF.

J is TRBJ2-7 and V is TRBV10-3; perhaps TRBD1 as D (6 bases). CDR1 and CDR2 from the germline V gene are ENHRY and SYGVKD. The CDR3 spans 16 residues. Trimming cost V 0 bases and J 2 bases, with 14 bases left between them. The CDR3 nucleotides read TGTGCCATCAGTGAGTCGCACAGGGAGAATACCTACGAGCAGTACTTC. Translated, it gives CAISESHRENTYEQYF.